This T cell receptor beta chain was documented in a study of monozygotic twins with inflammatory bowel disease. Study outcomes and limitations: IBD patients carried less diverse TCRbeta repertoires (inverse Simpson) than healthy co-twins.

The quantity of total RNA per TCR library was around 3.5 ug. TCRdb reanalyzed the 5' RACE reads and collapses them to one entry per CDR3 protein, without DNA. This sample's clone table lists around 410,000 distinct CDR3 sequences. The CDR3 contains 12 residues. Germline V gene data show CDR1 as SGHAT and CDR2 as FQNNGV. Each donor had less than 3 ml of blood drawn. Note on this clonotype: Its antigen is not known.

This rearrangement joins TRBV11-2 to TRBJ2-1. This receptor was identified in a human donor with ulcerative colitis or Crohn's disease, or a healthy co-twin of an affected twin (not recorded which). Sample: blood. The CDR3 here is CASSKTNNEQFF.